This TCR beta chain was identified in a study of control samples from healthy donors and cancer patients. Sequencing was performed with immunoSEQ multiplex PCR; in TCRdb, only in-frame clones are kept and a portion is missing. The sample carries roughly 88,000 clones, approximately 90% recorded once. Germline V gene lookup returns CDR1 LNHDA and CDR2 SQIVND (reference sequence). The CDR3 loop spans 14 amino acids. V was clipped by 1 base and J by 2 bases, with 9 bases between them. Sequencing input: blood. The chain couples TRBV19 to TRBJ2-7, with D perhaps matching TRBD1 (5 bases). The origin of this receptor is a woman younger than 45 in good health. Written as DNA, the CDR3 is TGTGCCAGTAGTATAGCCCAAGGGGCCTACGAGCAGTACTTC. Translation: CASSIAQGAYEQYF.